The entry that follows covers one T cell receptor (beta chain) sequence. There is no known antigen for this receptor. No base qualities exist here, and no much larger clone lies one base off it. The data belong to a study of shared clonotypes between healthy human individuals (dated by TCRdb to 2020 to 2022). Describing the broader study: A few men and a couple of women, aged 18 to 49 years, made up the cohort. Blood TCR repertoires of a handful of healthy adults were deeply sequenced to estimate repertoire size and the extent of clonotype sharing between individuals. Different laboratories and diverse techniques were used to prepare libraries and sequence TCR repertoires, to increase sequencing depth and limit assay-specific biases. For each donor, three plates each were used for CD4 naive and CD4 memory, two plates were used for CD8 naive, and one plate was used for CD8 memory. Per donor, leukapheresis produced somewhere between about 0.85 and 9.5 billion PBMCs.

The donors were healthy, HIV-negative adults with no recently reported acute infections or vaccinations. Only Caucasian adults living in Nashville, Tennessee, USA were represented among the donors. Magnetic negative selection was used to enrich CD4+ T cells, after which naive cells were positively selected on CD45RA and the negative fraction became the memory subset. Blood was collected by leukapheresis, and PBMCs were isolated by Ficoll-Histopaque density gradient centrifugation and then cryopreserved in liquid nitrogen vapor phase. Analytical flow cytometry was used to check the purity and quantity of each magnetically sorted T cell population. Genomic DNA was isolated from every sorted fraction and measured by UV absorbance on a Nanodrop 2000c. The CDR3 holds 15 amino acids from the cysteine to the phenylalanine. The entry retains the CDR3 DNA only, 45 bases that are in frame from base 1. Germline trimming amounts to 3 bases on V and 7 bases on J, with 11 as the count of junction bases outside the gene matches. CDR1 and CDR2 were assigned from the germline V gene as SGHRS and YFSETQ.

The paper's findings and limits, for the study overall: Based on pairwise subsampling, the degree of clonotype sharing among donors was expected to be affected by sequencing depth. Because the study included a small number of donors, the genetic and exposure-history diversity represented was limited. Across four donors, approximately 4.6% of naive CD4, roughly 3.8% of naive CD8, 2.3% of memory CD4, and over 0.35% of memory CD8 clonotypes were shared. Sampling was restricted to blood, and TCR repertoires in tissue are likely to differ from TCR repertoires in blood. Higher generation probabilities were observed for clonotypes shared by all four sorted-subset donors than for non-shared clonotypes. Estimated clonotype richness was generally larger for naive than for memory subsets. Rarefaction of sorted-subset datasets indicated incomplete sequencing despite the large sequencing depth.

Using the deep immunoSEQ assay, TCR CDR3 regions were amplified from genomic DNA by multiplex PCR. For each cell subset, the extracted genomic DNA was distributed evenly across all wells of several immunoSEQ 96-well plates, and each plate served as one replicate. For sorted subsets, about 200 ng genomic DNA, equal to some 30,000 T cell genomes, was loaded into each replicate PCR. The purified libraries were quantified using a Qubit 3.0 fluorometer, sized with a Bioanalyzer 2100, and then quantified again using the KAPA Library Quantification kit. Every immunoSEQ 96-well plate was sequenced on a dedicated single-read 150-cycle Illumina NextSeq 550 flow cell. In the original analysis: Because the immunoSEQ output held only junctional sequences and lacked quality scores, the filtering could not match the filtering applied to full-length reads. Sequences were annotated with PyIR, a Python wrapper for IgBLAST v1.9, and V/J genes and CDR3 were assigned using IMGT germline references. Any read was removed if the V/J assignment was weak (E-value above 1e-6), the CDR3 was missing, or the read contained stop codons, out-of-frame junctions, or ambiguous translated residues. V3J clonotypes were defined by identical inferred V gene, J gene, and CDR3 amino acid sequence. Percentage overlap between repertoires was computed as shared unique clonotypes divided by the size of the smaller repertoire. Repertoire richness was assessed with RTK rarefaction, the Chao1 estimator, and Recon v2.1 estimates of unobserved clonotypes. Generation probabilities were computed with OLGA for all TCRbeta clonotypes obtained by the gDNA method from several donors. TCRdb holds this immuneACCESS table with in-frame rearrangements only. Some clones are missing; in checked studies, unresolved V genes explain under half, and the rest has no known cause. Clone size and V and J calls were adopted from that table, with D and trimming inferred from the DNA. In all, the sample holds more than 550,000 clones, and approximately 77% of those were seen once. The ten biggest clones cover about 1.7% of the sample.

The rearrangement joined TRBV5-1 to TRBJ2-7; TRBD1 matches 9 bases in the middle. Sample: memory CD4+ T cells sorted from blood. The sample's cell subset or site label, in plain terms: CD45RA-negative fraction. This sequence was found in a woman in her twenties or thirties in good health. The DNA reads TGCGCCAGCAGCTGGGGGGACAGGGACACTGGGGAGCAGTACTTC. Its translation reads: CASSWGDRDTGEQYF. Outside the CDR3, residues come from the reference TRBV5-1 and TRBJ2-7 proteins, so the full variable domain is: KAGVTQTPRYLIKTRGQQVTLSCSPISGHRSVSWYQQTPGQGLQFLFEYFSETQRNKGNFPGRFSGRQFSNSRSEMNVSTLELGDSALYLCASSWGDRDTGEQYFGPGTRLTVT.